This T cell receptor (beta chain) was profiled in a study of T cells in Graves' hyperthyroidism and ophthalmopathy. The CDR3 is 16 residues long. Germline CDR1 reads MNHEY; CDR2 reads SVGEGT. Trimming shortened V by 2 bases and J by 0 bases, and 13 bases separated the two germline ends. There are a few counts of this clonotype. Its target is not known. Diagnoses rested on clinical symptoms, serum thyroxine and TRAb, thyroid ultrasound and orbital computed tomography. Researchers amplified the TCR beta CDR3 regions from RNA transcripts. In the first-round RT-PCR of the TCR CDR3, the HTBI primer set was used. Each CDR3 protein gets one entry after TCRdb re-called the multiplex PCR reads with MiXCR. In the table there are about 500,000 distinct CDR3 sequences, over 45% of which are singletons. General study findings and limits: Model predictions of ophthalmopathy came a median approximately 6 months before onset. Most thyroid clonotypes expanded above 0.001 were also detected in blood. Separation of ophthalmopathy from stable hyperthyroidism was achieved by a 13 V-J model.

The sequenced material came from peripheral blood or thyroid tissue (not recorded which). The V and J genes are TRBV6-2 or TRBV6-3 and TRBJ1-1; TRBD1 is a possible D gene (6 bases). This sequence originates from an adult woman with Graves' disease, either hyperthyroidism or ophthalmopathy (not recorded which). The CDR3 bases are TGTGCCAGCAGTTACGCTCCGGGACAACTGAACACTGAAGCTTTCTTT. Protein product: CASSYAPGQLNTEAFF.